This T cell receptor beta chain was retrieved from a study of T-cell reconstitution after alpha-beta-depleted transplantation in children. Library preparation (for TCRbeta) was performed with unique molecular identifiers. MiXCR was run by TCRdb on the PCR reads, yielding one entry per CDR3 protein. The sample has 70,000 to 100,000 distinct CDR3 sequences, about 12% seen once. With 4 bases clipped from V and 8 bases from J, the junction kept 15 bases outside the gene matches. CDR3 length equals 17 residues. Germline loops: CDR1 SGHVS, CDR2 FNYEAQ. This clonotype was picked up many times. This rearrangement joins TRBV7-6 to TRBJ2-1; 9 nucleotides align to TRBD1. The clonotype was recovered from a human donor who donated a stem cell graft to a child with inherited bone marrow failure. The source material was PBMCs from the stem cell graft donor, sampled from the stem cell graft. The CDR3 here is CASSSTTGGDVIYEQFF. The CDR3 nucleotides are TGTGCCAGCAGCTCAACTACAGGGGGCGATGTGATCTATGAGCAGTTCTTC. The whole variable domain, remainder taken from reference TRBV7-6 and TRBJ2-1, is GAGVSQSPRYKVTKRGQDVALRCDPISGHVSLYWYRQALGQGPEFLTYFNYEAQQDKSGLPNDRFSAERPEGSISTLTIQRTEQRDSAMYRCASSSTTGGDVIYEQFFGPGTRLTVL.